This T cell receptor (beta chain) was obtained from a study of blood T cells in healthy people across ages. Comment on this clonotype: Antigen specificity is unknown.

The use of a sample-barcoded 5' primer and a J-beta primer mix characterized a second PCR of roughly 6 to 12 cycles. TCRdb recomputed calls from the 5' RACE reads with MiXCR, one row per CDR3 protein. The sample comprises fewer than 1,200,000 distinct CDR3 sequences, approximately 25% of which are singletons, and about 0.69% rests with the top ten. The CDR3 has 13 amino acids. Germline values: CDR1 SGHDT, CDR2 YYEEEE. V gave up 4 bases and J gave up 5 bases; unmatched junction bases: 4. Study results and caveats: PBMCs went unsorted, and a conclusive naive versus antigen-experienced comparison was therefore prevented.

The data were also submitted as part of a second study, on T cells of mothers and their children.

What was sequenced was blood. The receptor was isolated from a girl aged 2-9 years in good health. The genes are TRBV5-6 and TRBJ1-2; 8 bases align to TRBD1. CDR3 protein: CASSADRAYGYTF. In DNA form, the CDR3 reads TGTGCCAGCAGCGCGGACAGGGCGTATGGCTACACCTTC.